This TCR beta chain was observed in a study of Graves' ophthalmopathy and Graves' hyperthyroidism. The TCR beta CDR3 regions underwent amplification from RNA transcripts. RT-PCR was first run with HTBI primers, then multiplex PCR in a second round. TCRdb re-called the multiplex PCR reads with MiXCR, one entry per CDR3 protein. The sample records 650,000 to 900,000 distinct CDR3 sequences, approximately 40% being singletons. This clonotype was observed a handful of times. V lost 7 bases and J lost 8; bases outside the gene matches: 8. CDR3 size: 13 residues. CDR1 is SNHLY and CDR2 is FYNNEI in the germline V gene.

The chain combines TRBV2 with TRBJ1-2; 9 positions agree with TRBD1. The specimen was peripheral blood. The receptor comes from an adult man with Graves' ophthalmopathy. Here the CDR3 DNA reads TGTGCCAGCATCCTTATAACAGGGGGCGGCTACACCTTC. Its protein is CASILITGGGYTF.